This T cell receptor beta chain was recovered during a study of T-cell memory formation after mild COVID-19. Sample barcodes and UMIs were carried by the TCR alpha and TCR beta cDNA libraries that 5'RACE generated with constant-segment primers. TCRdb ran MiXCR on the 5' RACE reads and lists one entry per CDR3 protein. The sample contains fewer than 350,000 distinct CDR3 sequences, 15% to 20% of which appear only once. Study conclusions and caveats: That cross-reactive memory joined was suggested by some responding clones appearing in pre-infection memory. Contracting CD8+ clones were enriched in EMRA, CD4+ mainly in CM and EM.

Details on this clonotype: What it recognizes is unknown.

This CDR3 region has 14 residues. Between the trimmed V and J ends, which lost 4 bases and 4 bases, there was a span of 14 bases. CDR1 and CDR2 from the germline V gene are SGHRS and YFSETQ. The clonotype comes from a man aged 18 to 29 who had mild COVID-19 (a few samples of this study predate the infection). Cell type and time point are not known. J is TRBJ1-1 and V is TRBV5-1; D is perhaps TRBD1 (5 bases). Material for sequencing was PBMCs or a T cell subset sorted from them (not recorded which). The CDR3 sequence: CASSEGSGGTEAFF. The CDR3 DNA is TGCGCCAGCAGCGAGGGGTCTGGGGGCACTGAAGCTTTCTTT.